This note documents a single T cell receptor (beta chain) sequence. Its antigen is unidentified. This entry is derived from a study of T-cell reconstitution after alpha-beta-depleted transplantation in children. Study-level points and caveats: At around two months after transplant, the alpha-beta T cells were reportedly derived from several hundred expanded clones that came from non-depleted graft cells.

Unique molecular identifiers featured in how the TCRbeta library was prepared. TCRdb ran MiXCR on the PCR reads and lists one entry per CDR3 protein. The sample lists some 550,000 distinct CDR3 sequences; roughly 24% were seen once. The V and J ends lost 5 bases and 2 bases, in that order; junction bases with no gene match: 6. Looked up from germline, CDR1 is SGHTA and CDR2 is FQGNSA. CDR3 size: 16 residues. This chain joins TRBV7-2 and TRBJ2-3; 11 bases are a match to TRBD2. The receptor was isolated from a boy in the first two years of life who had a stem cell transplant for acute myeloid leukemia, so the T cells may come from the graft donor. Sample: PBMCs, mostly from graft donor cells, taken 360 days after TCRalphabeta/CD19-depleted stem cell transplant. CDR3 loop: CASSQRLAGHTDTQYF. In DNA, the CDR3 is TGTGCCAGCAGCCAGAGACTAGCGGGACACACAGATACGCAGTATTTT.